One and the same sample provided the 18 T cell receptor beta chains below, sequenced in a study of graft-versus-host responses after intestinal transplantation. TCRdb's copy holds only in-frame clones and misses some; the assay was immunoSEQ multiplex PCR. The data contain tens of thousands of clones, roughly 90% of them seen just once; the ten biggest clones take up 0.3%. These receptors are not linked to any known antigen. This material consisted of unstimulated CD4+ T cells sorted from spleen or lymph node cells, taken before intestinal transplant. The receptors were sampled from a human donor who received an intestinal transplant.

This clone has a handful of counts. The J gene is TRBJ1-4, the V gene TRBV25-1, with a possible D match to TRBD1 (5 bases). The CDR3 contains 14 residues. V gave up 1 base and J gave up 6 bases, with 9 bases separating them. Germline V lookup: CDR1 MGHDK, CDR2 SYGVNS. CDR3 coding DNA: TGTGCCAGCAGTGAATGGGGGGGGGATGAAAAACTGTTTTTT. It encodes CASSEWGGDEKLFF.

The chain carries TRBV5-5 and TRBJ1-3; TRBD1 might be the D (5 bases). Trimming cost V 0 bases and J 3 bases, with 10 bases left between them. The CDR3 is made up of 15 amino acids. Germline loops: CDR1 SGHKS, CDR2 YYEKEE (reference sequence). The CDR3 DNA sequence: TGTGCCAGCAGCTTGGCCTCAGGGATTGGAAACACCATATATTTT. It translates to CASSLASGIGNTIYF.

The chain carries TRBV5-1 and TRBJ1-6; 8 nucleotides match TRBD1. The CDR3 runs 15 residues. V gave up 4 bases and J gave up 7 bases; unmatched junction bases: 7. The V gene's germline CDR1 is SGHRS and CDR2 YFSETQ. The chain's CDR3 is CASSLRQGRNSPLHF. CDR3 bases: TGCGCCAGCAGCCTAAGACAGGGGAGGAATTCACCCCTCCACTTT.

This chain connects TRBV18 to TRBJ2-2, with 13 bases lining up with TRBD2. This CDR3 is built from 17 residues. V lost 3 bases, J lost 6 bases, and 7 bases stayed unmatched. Germline CDR1 is KGHSH and CDR2 is LQKENI. The CDR3 here is CASSPLLAGGLAGELFF. The CDR3 bases are TGTGCCAGCTCACCCCTACTAGCGGGAGGGCTCGCCGGGGAGCTGTTTTTT.

The rearrangement links TRBV19 to TRBJ2-3; 11 bases map to TRBD2. The germline V gene has CDR1 LNHDA and CDR2 SQIVND (reference sequence). The CDR3 runs 13 residues. J gave up 6 bases and V 9 bases, and 5 bases lay outside the gene matches. DNA of the CDR3: TGTGCCAGCGGGACTAGCGGATACGATACGCAGTATTTT. It encodes CASGTSGYDTQYF.

This chain joins TRBV10-3 and TRBJ1-2, with a weak D call TRBD1 (6 bases). V dropped 0 bases and J dropped 2 bases, with 13 bases sitting between them. Germline-derived CDR1 and CDR2 are ENHRY and SYGVKD. There are 16 residues in the CDR3. The CDR3 nucleotides read TGTGCCATCAGTGAGTCGCAATGGACAGTAAACTATGGCTACACCTTC. It translates to CAISESQWTVNYGYTF.

The J gene is TRBJ2-2, the V gene TRBV5-1, with TRBD1 matching 8 bases. Germline V lookup: CDR1 SGHRS, CDR2 YFSETQ. The CDR3 has 15 amino acids. Trimming cost V 4 bases and J 2 bases; bases outside gene matches: 4. The CDR3 DNA is TGCGCCAGCAGCGAGACAGGGGCCAACACCGGGGAGCTGTTTTTT. It codes for CASSETGANTGELFF. The complete variable domain, with remaining parts taken from reference TRBV5-1 and TRBJ2-2, reads KAGVTQTPRYLIKTRGQQVTLSCSPISGHRSVSWYQQTPGQGLQFLFEYFSETQRNKGNFPGRFSGRQFSNSRSEMNVSTLELGDSALYLCASSETGANTGELFFGEGSRLTVL.

The genes are TRBV7-2 and TRBJ2-1; 16 bases line up with TRBD2. J gave up 6 bases and V 1 base, and 3 bases lay outside the gene matches. Germline lookup yields CDR1 SGHTA and CDR2 FQGNSA. The CDR3 has 17 residues. This CDR3 reads CASSLGGLAGGLNEQFF. As DNA, the CDR3 is TGTGCCAGCAGCTTAGGGGGACTAGCGGGAGGGCTCAATGAGCAGTTCTTC.

The CDR3 loop reads CASSLTYSNQPQHF. The CDR3 DNA sequence: TGTGCCAGCAGTTTAACTTATAGCAATCAGCCCCAGCATTTT. The chain uses TRBV28 and TRBJ1-5, with D unclear. The CDR3 consists of 14 residues. Germline V lookup: CDR1 MDHEN, CDR2 SYDVKM. The V end was cut by 2 bases, the J end by 0 bases, with 5 bases between.

The V gene is TRBV19, the J gene TRBJ2-1; TRBD2 agrees at 10 bases. The CDR3 is 15 amino acids. J was trimmed by 4 bases and V by 7 bases; bases with no gene match: 7. Per the germline V gene, CDR1 is LNHDA and CDR2 is SQIVND (reference sequence). The CDR3 reads CASTTGTSVYNEQFF. As DNA, the CDR3 is TGTGCCAGTACCACCGGGACTAGCGTTTACAATGAGCAGTTCTTC.

The rearrangement links TRBV28 to TRBJ1-1, with D tentatively TRBD1 (5 bases). Germline V CDR1 and CDR2: MDHEN, SYDVKM. The CDR3 covers 13 residues. Trimming pared 8 bases from V and 0 bases from J, leaving 10 bases between. Written as DNA, the CDR3 is TGTGCCAGCGGGGGAGGGTTGAACACTGAAGCTTTCTTT. Its protein is CASGGGLNTEAFF.

To note about this clone: Mismatch with germline at one junction end may stem from a read error. The genes are TRBV10-3 and TRBJ1-5; TRBD1 agrees at 7 bases. The CDR3 totals 17 residues. The V gene's germline CDR1 is ENHRY and CDR2 SYGVKD. Written as DNA, the CDR3 is TGTGCCATCAGTGAGGGGGAGGGACAGTTTAGCAATCAGTCCCAGCATTTT. Translating it yields CAISEGEGQFSNQSQHF.

This chain uses TRBV4-1 with TRBJ2-7; 15 bases line up with TRBD2. V was pared by 1 base and J by 3 bases, with 7 bases of the junction left unmatched. CDR1 MGHRA and CDR2 YSYEKL come from the germline V gene. CDR3 size: 18 residues. The CDR3, as DNA: TGCGCCAGCAGCCAAGCCCCGGGACTAGCGGGAGGTAACTACGAGCAGTACTTC. Translating it yields CASSQAPGLAGGNYEQYF.

The V call is TRBV10-2, the J call TRBJ2-1; tentatively, D is TRBD2 (6 bases). Trimming cost V 8 bases and J 6 bases, with 23 bases left between them. CDR3 size: 16 residues. Germline values: CDR1 WSHSY, CDR2 SAAADI. Here the CDR3 reads CASLGFRSHGGNEQFF. CDR3 nucleotide sequence: TGCGCCAGCCTGGGATTCCGGTCTCACGGGGGCAATGAGCAGTTCTTC.

In its sample, this clone was seen a few times. The chain recombines TRBV5-4 with TRBJ2-7; TRBD1 or TRBD2 may be the D gene (5 bases each). The V end lost 1 base, the J end lost 5 bases, and 10 bases lay between the germline ends. The CDR3 extends over 13 amino acids. Germline CDR1 and CDR2: SGHNT and YYREEE (reference sequence). The CDR3 DNA reads TGTGCCAGCAGCTTGCGGGACGGTAACGAGCAGTACTTC. Amino acid sequence: CASSLRDGNEQYF.

The V and J genes are TRBV23-1 and TRBJ2-5, with D possibly being TRBD1 (7 bases). TRBV23-1 is placed among ORFs of uncertain function. Trimming left V 1 base short and J 5 bases short, with 11 bases between. The CDR3 extends over 14 amino acids. The CDR3 protein is CASSQFRGAETQYF. The CDR3 DNA sequence: TGCGCCAGCAGTCAATTCAGGGGGGCGGAGACCCAGTACTTC.

The rearrangement links TRBV2 to TRBJ1-2, with 7 nucleotides matching TRBD1. The CDR3 is 14 amino acids. From germline, CDR1 is SNHLY and CDR2 FYNNEI. After removal of 1 base from V and 8 bases from J, the junction contained 7 bases not matched to a gene. The CDR3 loop is CASSEVVQGKGYTF. As DNA, the CDR3 is TGTGCCAGCAGTGAAGTCGTACAGGGGAAGGGCTACACCTTC.

This chain connects TRBV5-4 to TRBJ2-7, with D tentatively TRBD1 or TRBD2 (5 bases each). The length of the CDR3 is 14 residues. V lost 0 bases and J lost 5, with 12 bases in between. The germline V gene encodes CDR1 SGHNT and CDR2 YYREEE (reference sequence). In DNA, the CDR3 is TGTGCCAGCAGCTTGGCCCGGGGCCTGGACGAGCAGTACTTC. This encodes CASSLARGLDEQYF.